A single sample gave rise to the 14 T cell receptor beta chains below, sequenced in a study of neurological immune-mediated disorders. TCRdb reanalysed the 5' RACE reads using MiXCR and keeps one entry per CDR3 protein. The data show approximately 50,000 distinct CDR3 sequences, more than 7% seen once. Noted time point: longitudinal time-point 3. Sample: PBMCs. The receptors come from a woman in her thirties or forties in good health.

This clonotype showed up many times. The CDR3 DNA is TGTGCCAGCAGCTCCCCCGGGATCGGAAGCTCCTACAATGAGCAGTTCTTC. Its translation: CASSSPGIGSSYNEQFF. V usage is TRBV7-3 and J usage is TRBJ2-1; possibly TRBD2 for D (5 bases). CDR1 and CDR2 from the germline V gene are SGHTA and FQGTGA. The V end was cut by 4 bases, the J end by 0 bases, with 16 bases between. This CDR3 spans 17 amino acids.

This clonotype was counted ten times or more. The chain employs TRBV7-9 and TRBJ2-7, with D perhaps matching TRBD1 or TRBD2 (5 bases each). The V end lost 5 bases, the J end lost 2 bases, and 10 bases lay between the germline ends. The CDR3 length is 13 residues. The V gene's germline CDR1 is SEHNR and CDR2 FQNEAQ (reference sequence). The CDR3 DNA follows: TGTGCCAGCAGCCCCAAGGGACCCTACGAGCAGTACTTC. Translated, it gives CASSPKGPYEQYF.

This clonotype has a count of ten or more. The V gene is TRBV20-1, the J gene TRBJ2-7; maybe TRBD1 (6 bases). The CDR3 extends over 16 amino acids. The V gene lost 0 bases and the J gene lost 2 bases, with 17 bases spanning the gap. Germline V gene lookup returns CDR1 DFQATT and CDR2 SNEGSKA (reference sequence). The CDR3 coding sequence is TGCAGTGCTAGAGAGGAGAGTGGCAGGGGAACCTACGAGCAGTACTTC. Amino acids: CSAREESGRGTYEQYF.

This clonotype was picked up many times. The J gene is TRBJ2-4, the V gene TRBV20-1; a possible D gene is TRBD1 (6 bases). The ends were cut back, 5 bases at V and 5 bases at J, with 10 bases in the middle. There are 12 residues in the CDR3. Germline CDR1 and CDR2: DFQATT and SNEGSKA (reference sequence). CDR3 loop: CSAVRQENIQYF. The CDR3 region has the DNA TGCAGTGCTGTCCGACAGGAAAACATTCAGTACTTC.

The chain links TRBV11-3 to TRBJ1-3; no clear D. Germline-derived CDR1 and CDR2 are SGHNT and YENEEA. V was clipped by 1 base and J by 0 bases, with 19 bases between them. The CDR3 runs to 19 residues. The CDR3 loop reads CASSLGPTTTLSSGNTIYF. CDR3 nucleotide sequence: TGTGCCAGCAGCTTAGGCCCGACCACTACGCTGAGCTCTGGAAACACCATATATTTT. The full variable domain, completed using reference TRBV11-3 and TRBJ1-3, is EAGVVQSPRYKIIEKKQPVAFWCNPISGHNTLYWYLQNLGQGPELLIRYENEEAVDDSQLPKDRFSAERLKGVDSTLKIQPAELGDSAVYLCASSLGPTTTLSSGNTIYFGEGSWLTVV.

Many counts were recorded for this clonotype. The chain is built from TRBV27 and TRBJ1-3; TRBD1 is a possible D gene (5 bases). The V end lost 2 bases, the J end lost 3 bases, and 8 bases lay between the germline ends. In germline, CDR1 is MNHEY, CDR2 SMNVEV (reference sequence). The CDR3 consists of 14 residues. CDR3 protein: CASSLRGYGNTIYF. CDR3 nucleotide sequence: TGTGCCAGCAGTTTAAGGGGCTATGGAAACACCATATATTTT.

With respect to this clonotype: This could be a read error, since a much larger clone is one nucleotide away. The conserved phenylalanine or tryptophan normally closing the CDR3 is absent here, so this likely arose from a read error. The rearrangement joins TRBV11-1 to TRBJ2-7; TRBD2 matches at 13 bases. CDR1 SGHAT and CDR2 FQDESV come from the germline V gene (reference sequence). V lost 4 bases to trimming and J lost 4 bases; unmatched junction nucleotides: 4. The CDR3 sequence is 15 residues long. The CDR3 reads CASSSRTSGGYEQYL. The CDR3 region has the DNA TGTGCCAGCAGCTCGAGGACTAGCGGGGGATACGAGCAGTACTTA.

This clonotype was seen many times. The rearrangement uses TRBV6-2 or TRBV6-3 and TRBJ1-3; D is unresolved. The CDR3 has 12 residues. V lost 5 bases and J lost 3, with 5 bases in between. Germline V CDR1 and CDR2: MNHEY, SVGEGT. The CDR3 sequence is CASSRDGNTIYF. The CDR3 bases are TGTGCCAGCAGTCGAGATGGAAACACCATATATTTT.

This clonotype was counted only a few times. This sequence joins TRBV13 and TRBJ2-3; D is perhaps TRBD2 (6 bases). The V gene's germline CDR1 is PRHDT and CDR2 FYEKMQ (reference sequence). The CDR3 contains 15 residues. V gave up 6 bases and J gave up 2 bases, with 15 bases separating them. The CDR3 here is CASSLRGESTDTQYF. CDR3 bases: TGTGCCAGCAGTCTGCGGGGTGAGTCCACAGATACGCAGTATTTT.

This clonotype was seen at least ten times. The chain carries TRBV12-3 or TRBV12-4 and TRBJ2-7, with D possibly TRBD2 on 6 matching bases. V dropped 8 bases and J dropped 3 bases, with 11 bases sitting between them. The CDR3 contains 12 residues. The DNA for the CDR3 is TGTGCCAGCGGGGACTTTTACTACGAGCAGTACTTC. This sequence encodes CASGDFYYEQYF.

The rearrangement links TRBV12-3 or TRBV12-4 to TRBJ1-4, with D possibly matching TRBD1 (5 bases). The CDR3 loop spans 14 amino acids. Between the trimmed V and J ends, which lost 6 bases and 4 bases, there was a span of 12 bases. The CDR3 loop reads CASSGQVGNEKLFF. Written as DNA, the CDR3 is TGTGCCAGCAGCGGACAAGTCGGTAATGAAAAACTGTTTTTT.

There are many counts of this clonotype. The CDR3 nucleotides are TGTGCCATCGGTGGCGCAGATACGCAGTATTTT. Amino acids: CAIGGADTQYF. The chain joins TRBV10-3 to TRBJ2-3; D not resolved. CDR1 and CDR2 from the germline V gene are ENHRY and SYGVKD. V was pared by 8 bases and J by 4 bases, with 7 bases between. The CDR3 is 11 residues long.

This clonotype was detected many times. This chain uses TRBV12-5 with TRBJ1-2; D call uncertain. The CDR3 has 15 amino acids. V dropped 5 bases and J dropped 6 bases, with 19 bases sitting between them. CDR1 and CDR2 from the germline V gene are LGHNT and FRNRAP. The CDR3 loop reads CASGLPGRVGNGYTF. CDR3 in DNA: TGTGCTAGTGGTCTCCCGGGTCGGGTCGGGAATGGCTACACCTTC.

Of note for this clonotype: Possible read error: a much larger clone is one base away. This chain links TRBV9 with TRBJ2-3, with 8 bases fitting TRBD1. CDR1 and CDR2 from the germline V gene are SGDLS and YYNGEE. This CDR3 contains 16 residues. With V trimmed by 0 bases and J by 7 bases, 10 bases remained unmatched. CDR3 nucleotide sequence: TGTGCCAGCAGCGTAGCGGGACAGGTAGCCCGTAATACGCAGTATTTT. Its translation: CASSVAGQVARNTQYF.